This is a list of T cell receptor beta chains from one sample in a study of immune cell composition in non-small cell lung cancer. Sequencing used immunoSEQ multiplex PCR; TCRdb keeps in-frame clones, though not all of them. Of about 10,000 clones in the sample, almost 70% were seen once. The specimen was lung tumor tissue. The receptors shown here come from a human donor with non-small cell lung cancer. CDR3s include the opening cysteine and the closing phenylalanine or tryptophan. Clone size is not always given. Where it is, it says once, few, many or a class for expanded clones.

clone size,V gene,CDR3 protein
NA,TRBV29-1,CSVETGNSEQYF
NA,TRBV28,CASTGGDRSNQPQHF
few,TRBV2,CASREDYYGYTF
NA,TRBV29-1,CSANGQGASEAFF
NA,TRBV29-1,CSVLAGNTIYF
NA,TRBV4-1,CASSQDRVAGLPRRVYEQYF
NA,TRBV7-8,CASSPGTTGEYF
NA,TRBV29-1,CSVVRETGTGYTF
NA,TRBV21-1,CASSKGGLYEQYF
NA,TRBV7-3,CASSLTPGDSSPLHF
NA,TRBV5-1,CASNEGVGGSPGEQYF
NA,TRBV5-1,CASSGTSGGSNTQYF
NA,TRBV6-5,CASSYSRMFKEKLFF
NA,TRBV29-1,CSISSGGSTDTQYF
NA,TRBV18,CASSPPDRAETQYF
NA,TRBV6-1,CASSEARGQGETQYF
NA,TRBV15,CATNNNRDSGGLFF
NA,TRBV30,CAWFSGANVLTF
few,TRBV5-1,CASTRTITDTQYF
NA,TRBV18,CASSPGTGNTGELFF
NA,TRBV30,CAWSVRQGVKTQYF
NA,TRBV6-4,CASSPTGTSSYNEQFF
NA,TRBV27,CASSLLPGTGHGYTF
NA,TRBV7-8,CASSLDYANTDTQYF
NA,TRBV11-2,CASSSRGDSEQYF
NA,TRBV4-1,CASSQFSGPGTQYF
few,TRBV7-9,CASSLSGNTIYF
NA,TRBV29-1,CSVETGRATEAFF
NA,TRBV7-9,CASSFGPSGKLFF
NA,TRBV11-3,CASSSRDTYGNTIYF
NA,TRBV16,CASSQSVAGNTEAFF
once,TRBV7-3,CASSPFPGQGIYGYTF
NA,TRBV13,CASSQKTVGTEAFF
NA,TRBV7-3,CASSSWGRASDTQYF
NA,TRBV5-8,CASSFRDRGDQPQHF
medium-sized,TRBV5-5,CASSLQMNTEAFF
medium-sized,TRBV12-5,CASGLLRVRGYGYTF
NA,TRBV28,CASSSRGPSGNTIYF
NA,TRBV18,CASSPFEGGFSGNTIYF
NA,TRBV11-3,CASSARVSGGKTEAFF
NA,TRBV15,CATSIDRNYGYTF
NA,TRBV6-5,CASSSRDTSYGYTF
NA,TRBV15,CATSRDKGGTGELFF
NA,TRBV10-1,CASSGGQADEQFF
NA,TRBV11-1,CASSLDRGPTDTQYF
few,TRBV4-2,CASSPTENTEAFF
few,TRBV11-3,CASARGNPAFF
few,TRBV7-2,CASSLTGNPYGELFF
NA,TRBV5-4,CATGGVLNTEAFF
few,TRBV19,CASKYGTGDNQPQHF